This TCR beta chain was captured in a study of CD8 T cells in Susac syndrome. Study-wide context: Intravenous immunoglobulin alone or corticosteroids were being given to patients with Susac syndrome at blood draw, unless they were therapy-naive.

Germline V gives CDR1 LGHNA, CDR2 YSLEER. V lost 0 bases, J lost 6 bases, and 8 bases lay in between. The CDR3 length is 14 residues. An input of roughly 0.5 to 1 ug of RNA was subjected to reverse transcription using random hexamers. Amplification of TCR beta CDR3 across 54 Vbeta and 13 Jbeta was performed with immunoSEQ multiplex PCR. MiXCR, applied by TCRdb to the immunoSEQ multiplex PCR reads, yields one record per CDR3 protein. Of around 170,000 distinct CDR3 sequences detected, approximately 95% appear once; the ten largest clones hold 0.095% to 0.15%. The sequence was obtained from a human donor with Susac syndrome. The sample taken for sequencing was CD4+ T cells from PBMCs. J is TRBJ2-2 and V is TRBV4-3; perhaps TRBD1 as D (5 bases). CDR3 nucleotides: TGCGCCAGCAGCCAAGATTCCAGGGCCGGGGAGCTGTTTTTT. Translating it yields CASSQDSRAGELFF.